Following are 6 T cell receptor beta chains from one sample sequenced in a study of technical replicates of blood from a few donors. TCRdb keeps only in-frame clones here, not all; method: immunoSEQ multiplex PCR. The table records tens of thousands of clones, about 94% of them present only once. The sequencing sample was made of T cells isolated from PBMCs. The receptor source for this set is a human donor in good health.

CDR3 protein: CAIRGGLTDTQYF. The CDR3 DNA reads as TGTGCCATCAGAGGCGGTCTTACAGATACGCAGTATTTT. The chain is built from TRBV10-3 and TRBJ2-3; no firm D call. Germline-derived CDR1 and CDR2 are ENHRY and SYGVKD. V lost 6 bases and J lost 3, with 10 bases in between. The CDR3 consists of 13 residues.

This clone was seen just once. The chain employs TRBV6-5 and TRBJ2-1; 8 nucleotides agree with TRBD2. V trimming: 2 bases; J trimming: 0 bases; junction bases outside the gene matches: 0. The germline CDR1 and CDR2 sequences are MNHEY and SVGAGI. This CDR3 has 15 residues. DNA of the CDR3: TGTGCCAGCAGTTACGCGGGGGGCTCCTACAATGAGCAGTTCTTC. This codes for CASSYAGGSYNEQFF.

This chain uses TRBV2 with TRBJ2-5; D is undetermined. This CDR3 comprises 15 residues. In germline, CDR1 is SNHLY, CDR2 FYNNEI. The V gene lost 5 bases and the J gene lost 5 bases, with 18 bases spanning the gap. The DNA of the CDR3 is TGTGCCAGCAGTCCGAGTAGCCCCATGCGCGAGACCCAGTACTTC. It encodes CASSPSSPMRETQYF.

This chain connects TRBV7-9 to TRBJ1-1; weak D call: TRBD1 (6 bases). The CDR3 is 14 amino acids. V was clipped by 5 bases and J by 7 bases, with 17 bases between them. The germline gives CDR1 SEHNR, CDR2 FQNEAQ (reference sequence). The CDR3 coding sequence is TGTGCCAGCAGCCTAGGGGTGGGGGCGAATGAAGCTTTCTTT. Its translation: CASSLGVGANEAFF.

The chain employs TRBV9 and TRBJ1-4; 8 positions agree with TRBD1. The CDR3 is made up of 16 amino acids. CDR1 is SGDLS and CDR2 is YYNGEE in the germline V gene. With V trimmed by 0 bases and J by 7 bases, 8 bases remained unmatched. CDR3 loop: CASSVATSGGIEKLFF. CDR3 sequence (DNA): TGTGCCAGCAGCGTAGCTACTTCAGGGGGCATTGAAAAACTGTTTTTT.

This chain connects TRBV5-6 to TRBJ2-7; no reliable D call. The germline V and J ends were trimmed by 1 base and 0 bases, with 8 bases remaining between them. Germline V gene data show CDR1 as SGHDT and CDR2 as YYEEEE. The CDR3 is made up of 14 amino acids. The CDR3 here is CASSLSSVSYEQYF. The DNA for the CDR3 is TGTGCCAGCAGCTTGTCCAGCGTCTCCTACGAGCAGTACTTC.